This entry lists 23 T cell receptor beta chains sequenced from one sample in a study of blood T cell repertoires in COVID-19. The method was immunoSEQ multiplex PCR; TCRdb's version includes in-frame clones alone and lacks a portion of them. Of 250,000 to 300,000 clones listed, approximately 84% were seen once; the top ten hold under 8%. The sample was PBMCs or T cells enriched from blood (not recorded which). Source of these receptors: a woman in her forties or fifties who had been exposed to COVID-19.

The chain couples TRBV7-9 to TRBJ1-1, with 8 bases aligning to TRBD1. V was pared by 5 bases and J by 1 base, with 12 bases of the junction left unmatched. The CDR3 covers 17 residues. Looked up from germline, CDR1 is SEHNR and CDR2 is FQNEAQ (reference sequence). DNA of the CDR3: TGTGCCAGCAGCCCCCGCCTCCCCACAGGGGGGAACACTGAAGCTTTCTTT. Protein: CASSPRLPTGGNTEAFF.

This chain links TRBV3-1 (or the pseudogene TRBV3-2) with TRBJ1-2; no definite D call. Germline V CDR1 and CDR2: LGHDT, YNNKEL (reference sequence). Trimming took 0 bases from V and 4 from J, leaving 15 bases between them. The CDR3 covers 16 residues. The CDR3 spells CASSQEVFRGLYGYTF. The DNA of the CDR3 is TGTGCCAGCAGCCAAGAGGTCTTCCGAGGGCTCTATGGCTACACCTTC.

This chain connects TRBV5-4 to TRBJ2-5, with 7 positions matching TRBD2. From germline, CDR1 is SGHNT and CDR2 YYREEE (reference sequence). V shed 1 base and J 4 bases; nucleotides not matched to a gene: 7. This CDR3 contains 15 residues. The CDR3 sequence is CASSLSAGVVETQYF. For the CDR3, the DNA is TGTGCCAGCAGCTTGTCGGCGGGGGTGGTAGAGACCCAGTACTTC.

The chain recombines TRBV28 with TRBJ1-1, with TRBD1 matching over 9 bases. CDR1 and CDR2 (germline): MDHEN, SYDVKM. Trimming cost V 6 bases and J 5 bases; bases outside gene matches: 7. The CDR3 consists of 14 residues. CDR3 loop: CASSSGTGWTEAFF. The CDR3 DNA sequence: TGTGCCAGCAGCTCCGGGACAGGGTGGACTGAAGCTTTCTTT.

The chain uses TRBV5-1 and TRBJ2-1; 15 bases match TRBD2. In germline, CDR1 is SGHRS, CDR2 YFSETQ. The length of the CDR3 is 17 residues. With 4 bases clipped from V and 3 bases from J, the junction kept 5 bases outside the gene matches. As DNA, the CDR3 is TGCGCCAGCAGCCCCGGGACTAGCGGGGGGTACTACAATGAGCAGTTCTTC. It specifies CASSPGTSGGYYNEQFF.

The rearrangement links TRBV19 to TRBJ2-2; D is perhaps TRBD1 (6 bases). Per the germline V gene, CDR1 is LNHDA and CDR2 is SQIVND (reference sequence). This CDR3 comprises 14 residues. V shed 7 bases and J shed 5 bases, with 14 bases lying between them. The CDR3 loop reads CASKLAGVTGELFF. CDR3 coding DNA: TGTGCCAGTAAATTGGCAGGGGTAACCGGGGAGCTGTTTTTT.

The chain is built from TRBV9 and TRBJ1-2, with TRBD1 as a possible D gene (6 bases). CDR3 length equals 18 residues. With 0 bases removed from V and 3 bases from J, the gap between germline ends came to 21 bases. From germline, CDR1 is SGDLS and CDR2 YYNGEE. The CDR3 sequence: CASSVVGRTEPSYYGYTF. In DNA, the CDR3 is TGTGCCAGCAGCGTAGTAGGAAGGACAGAACCCTCTTACTATGGCTACACCTTC. Variable domain in full (rest from reference TRBV9 and TRBJ1-2): DSGVTQTPKHLITATGQRVTLRCSPRSGDLSVYWYQQSLDQGLQFLIQYYNGEERAKGNILERFSAQQFPDLHSELNLSSLELGDSALYFCASSVVGRTEPSYYGYTFGSGTRLTVV.

The rearrangement links TRBV3-1 (or the pseudogene TRBV3-2) to TRBJ1-1, with 8 bases lining up with TRBD1. CDR1 is LGHDT and CDR2 is YNNKEL in the germline V gene (reference sequence). Trimming took 2 bases from V and 0 from J; bases not matched to a gene: 8. This CDR3 comprises 17 residues. Written as DNA, the CDR3 is TGTGCCAGCAGCCAATTCTCTGGGACAGGCTTGAACACTGAAGCTTTCTTT. Translation gives CASSQFSGTGLNTEAFF.

The chain carries TRBV28 and TRBJ1-3; D may be TRBD1 (5 bases). V was pared by 6 bases and J by 2 bases, with 17 bases between. Germline V CDR1 and CDR2: MDHEN, SYDVKM. The CDR3 runs 16 residues. The CDR3 coding sequence is TGTGCCAGCAGACCCCCGGGGGTTAGGGCTGGAAACACCATATATTTT. It is translated as CASRPPGVRAGNTIYF.

The chain links TRBV12-3 or TRBV12-4 to TRBJ1-1, with D possibly TRBD1 on 5 matching bases. V was pared by 5 bases and J by 5 bases, with 12 bases between. This CDR3 has 13 amino acids. The CDR3 is CASSRQGLTEAFF. The CDR3 DNA reads TGTGCCAGCAGTCGGCAGGGTTTGACTGAAGCTTTCTTT.

This clone has just one count. At one boundary the junction diverges from the germline segment, which might be a read error. The rearrangement uses TRBV27 and TRBJ2-7, with TRBD1 matching 7 bases. There are 13 residues in the CDR3. The germline V gene encodes CDR1 MNHEY and CDR2 SMNVEV (reference sequence). As DNA, the CDR3 is TGTGCCAGCAGTTTGGGACAGCCCTACAAGCAGTACTTC. Translation: CASSLGQPYKQYF.

A note on this clone: Other DNA sequences in the sample encode the same CDR3. The chain links TRBV12-3 or TRBV12-4 to TRBJ1-1; 7 positions match TRBD1. This CDR3 is built from 13 residues. Losses at the gene ends were 6 bases for V and 0 bases for J; bases not matched to a gene: 1. The CDR3 bases are TGTGCCAGCAGCGACAGGGTGAACACTGAAGCTTTCTTT. Its protein product is CASSDRVNTEAFF.

The V and J genes are TRBV4-2 and TRBJ2-7; possible D gene TRBD2, 6 bases. The CDR3 runs to 14 residues. V lost 1 base to trimming and J lost 3 bases, with 10 bases between them. Germline V lookup: CDR1 LGHNA, CDR2 YNFKEQ. The CDR3, as DNA: TGTGCCAGCAGCCAAGCGCGGGGTGACTACGAGCAGTACTTC. It specifies CASSQARGDYEQYF.

V gene TRBV19 combines with J gene TRBJ2-2; perhaps TRBD2 as D (6 bases). Germline V lookup: CDR1 LNHDA, CDR2 SQIVND (reference sequence). With 6 bases removed from V and 5 bases from J, the gap between germline ends came to 13 bases. The CDR3 has 14 amino acids. The CDR3 region has the DNA TGTGCCAGTAGACCAAGGGGAGGTACCGGGGAGCTGTTTTTT. It yields the protein CASRPRGGTGELFF.

The chain links TRBV6-5 to TRBJ1-3; D may be TRBD1 (6 bases). This CDR3 contains 15 residues. Trimming took off 6 bases at V and 0 bases at J, with 12 bases between the two ends. CDR1 MNHEY and CDR2 SVGAGI come from the germline V gene. For the CDR3, the DNA is TGTGCCAGCAGACAAGCACAGGGCTCTGGAAACACCATATATTTT. Translation: CASRQAQGSGNTIYF.

The chain carries TRBV5-1 and TRBJ1-4, with 7 bases identical to TRBD1. Germline values: CDR1 SGHRS, CDR2 YFSETQ. V shed 0 bases, J shed 8 bases, and the junction held 4 bases outside the gene matches. The CDR3 loop spans 14 amino acids. The CDR3 loop reads CASSLGTGREKLFF. DNA for the CDR3: TGCGCCAGCAGCTTGGGGACAGGTCGGGAAAAACTGTTTTTT.

This clone appeared once. The chain is built from TRBV5-1 and TRBJ1-1; TRBD1 matches at 8 bases. CDR3 size: 14 residues. From germline, CDR1 is SGHRS and CDR2 YFSETQ. The V and J ends lost 4 bases and 5 bases, in that order; junction bases with no gene match: 7. In DNA, the CDR3 is TGCGCCAGCAGCCGACAGGGGAGTTATACTGAAGCTTTCTTT. This encodes CASSRQGSYTEAFF. Full variable domain (missing parts from reference TRBV5-1 and TRBJ1-1): KAGVTQTPRYLIKTRGQQVTLSCSPISGHRSVSWYQQTPGQGLQFLFEYFSETQRNKGNFPGRFSGRQFSNSRSEMNVSTLELGDSALYLCASSRQGSYTEAFFGQGTRLTVV.

As regards this clone: The identical CDR3 is also encoded by other nucleotide sequences in the sample. The chain uses TRBV5-1 and TRBJ1-1; the match to TRBD1 covers 9 bases. Looked up from germline, CDR1 is SGHRS and CDR2 is YFSETQ. J was trimmed by 5 bases and V by 4 bases; bases with no gene match: 6. The CDR3 has 14 amino acids. CDR3 in amino acids: CASSLGTGRTEAFF. The DNA for the CDR3 is TGCGCCAGCAGCCTGGGGACAGGGCGGACTGAAGCTTTCTTT.

The chain joins TRBV7-2 to TRBJ1-2; possibly TRBD1 for D (6 bases). Germline CDR1 is SGHTA and CDR2 is FQGNSA. This CDR3 is built from 15 residues. Trimming cost V 0 bases and J 7 bases, with 15 bases left between them. DNA for the CDR3: TGTGCCAGCAGCTTAGCGTGGGGGCAGGAGGCTGGCTACACCTTC. This translates into CASSLAWGQEAGYTF. The full variable domain, with the rest looked up from reference TRBV7-2 and TRBJ1-2, is GAGVSQSPSNKVTEKGKDVELRCDPISGHTALYWYRQSLGQGLEFLIYFQGNSAPDKSGLPSDRFSAERTGGSVSTLTIQRTQQEDSAVYLCASSLAWGQEAGYTFGSGTRLTVV.

This clone occurred once. The V and J genes are TRBV6-1 and TRBJ2-4; D possibly corresponds to TRBD1 (6 bases). Between the trimmed V and J ends, which lost 0 bases and 4 bases, there was a span of 13 bases. CDR3 length: 16 amino acids. CDR1 and CDR2 (germline): MNHNS, SASEGT. The CDR3 loop is CASSEAFEGVKNIQYF. The CDR3 DNA reads TGTGCCAGCAGTGAAGCGTTCGAGGGGGTAAAAAACATTCAGTACTTC.

The V gene is TRBV3-1 (or the pseudogene TRBV3-2), the J gene TRBJ2-4; D possibly corresponds to TRBD2 (5 bases). V was clipped by 1 base and J by 0 bases, with 7 bases between them. This CDR3 is 15 amino acids long. Germline assignment: CDR1 LGHDT and CDR2 YNNKEL (reference sequence). The DNA of the CDR3 is TGTGCCAGCAGCCAAGGGGGAGTAGCCAAAAACATTCAGTACTTC. As protein: CASSQGGVAKNIQYF.

The chain combines TRBV5-5 with TRBJ2-5; a possible D gene is TRBD1 (5 bases). CDR1 SGHKS and CDR2 YYEKEE come from the germline V gene (reference sequence). The CDR3 contains 15 residues. V was pared by 2 bases and J by 5 bases, with 16 bases between. CDR3 region: CASSFGQGTRETQYF. The CDR3 coding sequence is TGTGCCAGCAGCTTCGGTCAGGGTACGAGGGAGACCCAGTACTTC.

This chain connects TRBV6-5 to TRBJ2-7, with 9 bases fitting TRBD1. The CDR3 loop spans 15 amino acids. J gave up 4 bases and V 6 bases, and 10 bases lay outside the gene matches. Looked up from germline, CDR1 is MNHEY and CDR2 is SVGAGI. CDR3 protein: CASSSPGQGMYEQYF. CDR3 DNA sequence: TGTGCCAGCAGCAGCCCGGGACAGGGTATGTACGAGCAGTACTTC.